A selection of T cell receptor beta chains follows, all from one sample in a study of early T cells in non-severe SARS-CoV-2 infection. MiXCR was run by TCRdb on the 5' RACE reads, yielding one entry per CDR3 protein. The sample has some 64,000 distinct CDR3 sequences, around 19% seen once. This specimen was whole blood, taken at baseline. The origin of the receptors is an adult who was a healthcare worker with PCR-confirmed SARS-CoV-2 infection or an uninfected control (not recorded which). Each CDR3 is given with its conserved first and last residue. Fields, in order: D gene, clone size, J gene, V gene, CDR3 protein, CDR3 DNA. D genes are given only for firm matches. Clone size is not always given. Where it is, it says once, few, many or a class for expanded clones.

TRBD1,few,TRBJ1-1,TRBV15,CATSTLDRGRTEAFF,TGTGCCACCAGCACCCTGGACAGGGGTCGGACTGAAGCTTTCTTT
-,few,TRBJ1-1,TRBV5-5,CASRTGSTEAFF,TGTGCCAGCAGAACAGGGAGTACTGAAGCTTTCTTT
-,-,TRBJ2-5,TRBV7-7,CASSQRAGRSQETQYF,TGTGCCAGCAGCCAGCGAGCGGGCCGATCCCAAGAGACCCAGTACTTC
-,few,TRBJ2-3,TRBV18,CASSNTDTQYF,TGTGCCAGCTCAAACACAGATACGCAGTATTTT
-,-,TRBJ2-5,TRBV15,CATSRSPDQETQYF,TGTGCCACCAGCAGGAGCCCGGACCAAGAGACCCAGTACTTC
TRBD2,-,TRBJ2-3,TRBV5-1,CASSLLFSGVRDTQYF,TGCGCCAGCAGCTTGTTATTTAGCGGGGTAAGAGATACGCAGTATTTT
-,few,TRBJ1-2,TRBV3-1,CASSEGKADGYTF,TGTGCCAGCAGCGAGGGGAAAGCGGATGGCTACACCTTC
-,few,TRBJ1-1,TRBV29-1,CSAAGQKNRNTEAFF,TGCAGCGCCGCGGGGCAGAAAAACCGAAACACTGAAGCTTTCTTT
TRBD2,few,TRBJ2-7,TRBV11-2,CASSRDSRGGEQYF,TGTGCCAGCAGCCGCGACTCGCGGGGGGGCGAGCAGTACTTC
-,few,TRBJ2-1,TRBV29-1,CSVVASPVEQFF,TGCAGCGTTGTAGCTAGCCCCGTTGAGCAGTTCTTC
-,-,TRBJ2-7,TRBV3-1,CASSPAVGEQYF,TGTGCCAGCAGCCCGGCCGTTGGCGAGCAGTACTTC
-,-,TRBJ2-2,TRBV12-3/TRBV12-4,CASSLWGPNTGELFF,TGTGCCAGCAGTTTATGGGGACCGAACACCGGGGAGCTGTTTTTT
TRBD1,few,TRBJ1-3,TRBV5-1,CASSFGDRNSGNTIYF,TGCGCCAGCAGCTTTGGGGACAGGAACTCTGGAAACACCATATATTTT
-,-,TRBJ1-2,TRBV28,CATSGGGGYGYTF,TGTGCCACCTCCGGGGGGGGAGGTTATGGCTACACCTTC
-,few,TRBJ1-1,TRBV7-9,CASSPGRATEAFF,TGTGCCAGCAGCCCAGGGAGGGCCACTGAAGCTTTCTTT
-,-,TRBJ2-7,TRBV29-1,CSFGDIYEQYF,TGCAGCTTCGGGGACATTTACGAGCAGTACTTC
TRBD1,few,TRBJ2-5,TRBV6-1,CASRKGTGQAEETQYF,TGTGCCAGCAGGAAAGGGACAGGTCAAGCGGAGGAGACCCAGTACTTC
-,-,TRBJ1-2,TRBV9,CASSVDSGYYGYTF,TGTGCCAGCAGCGTAGATTCAGGCTACTATGGCTACACCTTC